The 16 T cell receptor beta chains reported below all come from one sample, sequenced in a study of blood T cell repertoires in COVID-19 (dated by TCRdb to between 2020 and 2021). The library was produced with the immunoSEQ multiplex PCR assay. The source is immuneACCESS, and TCRdb retained only in-frame sequences with V and J called. Part of the clones is not carried over; for the studies checked, unresolved V genes explain less than half of this, and the remainder is unexplained. This sample is represented by tens of thousands of clones; 75% to 95% of them were singletons. The biggest ten clones account for approximately 2.5% of the sample. The sequencing input was peripheral blood. The receptor set was obtained from a man between 60 and 75 years old with acute or convalescent COVID-19.

The chain joins TRBV2 to TRBJ1-6, with D possibly TRBD1 on 5 matching bases. Germline loops: CDR1 SNHLY, CDR2 FYNNEI. The V end was cut by 4 bases, the J end by 7 bases, with 11 bases between. The CDR3 totals 14 residues. CDR3 amino acids: CASSGTGRNSPLHF. CDR3 nucleotide sequence: TGTGCCAGCAGTGGTACAGGACGCAATTCACCCCTCCACTTT.

There are a few counts of this clone. J is TRBJ2-7 and V is TRBV5-1; TRBD2 matches 12 bases. CDR1 SGHRS and CDR2 YFSETQ come from the germline V gene. CDR3 size: 16 residues. The J segment lost 3 bases and the V segment lost 0 bases, leaving 4 bases of the junction unmatched. The CDR3 coding sequence is TGCGCCAGCAGCTTGGAGACTAGCGGGAGTGTCTACGAGCAGTACTTC. The encoded protein is CASSLETSGSVYEQYF.

This clone occurred once. The chain has TRBV5-1 and TRBJ2-1; 10 nucleotides match TRBD2. Germline V CDR1 and CDR2: SGHRS, YFSETQ. V lost 4 bases to trimming and J lost 0 bases; unmatched junction nucleotides: 4. This CDR3 has 16 residues. CDR3 loop: CASSHIAGGSYNEQFF. The CDR3 DNA reads as TGCGCCAGCAGCCATATAGCGGGAGGCTCCTACAATGAGCAGTTCTTC.

The sample holds a few counts of this clone. The chain combines TRBV18 with TRBJ1-6, with no clear D. Germline-derived CDR1 and CDR2 are KGHSH and LQKENI. The germline V and J ends were trimmed by 5 bases and 0 bases, with 8 bases remaining between them. The CDR3 extends over 15 amino acids. DNA of the CDR3: TGTGCCAGCTCAGAAGAGAGCTCCTATAATTCACCCCTCCACTTT. Amino acids: CASSEESSYNSPLHF.

The chain carries TRBV5-4 and TRBJ1-4; TRBD1 matches 8 bases. This CDR3 contains 14 residues. After removal of 4 bases from V and 8 bases from J, the junction contained 7 bases not matched to a gene. CDR1 and CDR2 from the germline V gene are SGHNT and YYREEE (reference sequence). CDR3 loop: CASSMTGAPEKLFF. CDR3 bases: TGTGCCAGCAGCATGACAGGGGCCCCCGAAAAACTGTTTTTT.

This clone was observed a handful of times. The CDR3 loop is CASSEDAGTENSYEQYF. The DNA of the CDR3 is TGTGCCAGCAGTGAAGATGCCGGGACAGAGAACTCCTACGAGCAGTACTTC. The chain combines TRBV6-1 with TRBJ2-7, with 7 bases fitting TRBD1. V dropped 1 base and J dropped 0; count of bases not matched to a gene: 9. The CDR3 covers 17 residues. Germline values: CDR1 MNHNS, CDR2 SASEGT.

This sequence joins TRBV19 and TRBJ1-2; D not resolved. The CDR3 runs 13 residues. Trimming took 5 bases from V and 2 from J, leaving 9 bases between them. Germline CDR1 and CDR2: LNHDA and SQIVND (reference sequence). The CDR3 nucleotides read TGTGCCAGTAGTGTCAGCAGGAACTATGGCTACACCTTC. It specifies CASSVSRNYGYTF. Filled out from reference TRBV19 and TRBJ1-2, the complete variable domain reads DGGITQSPKYLFRKEGQNVTLSCEQNLNHDAMYWYRQDPGQGLRLIYYSQIVNDFQKGDIAEGYSVSREKKESFPLTVTSAQKNPTAFYLCASSVSRNYGYTFGSGTRLTVV.

The chain links TRBV28 to TRBJ2-3, with TRBD2 identical over 9 bases. CDR3 length: 15 amino acids. The J segment lost 6 bases and the V segment lost 6 bases, leaving 10 bases of the junction unmatched. Germline V CDR1 and CDR2: MDHEN, SYDVKM. CDR3 sequence: CASRPAGGPVDTQYF. The CDR3 nucleotides read TGTGCCAGCAGGCCAGCGGGGGGCCCGGTGGATACGCAGTATTTT.

This rearrangement joins TRBV2 to TRBJ1-5, with 7 nucleotides matching TRBD1. The CDR3 covers 16 residues. CDR1 is SNHLY, CDR2 FYNNEI, per germline. Losses at the gene ends were 3 bases for V and 5 bases for J; bases not matched to a gene: 10. CDR3 nucleotide sequence: TGTGCCAGCAGTGACCGACAGGGAAAGGGGTATCAGCCCCAGCATTTT. The encoded protein is CASSDRQGKGYQPQHF.

This chain joins TRBV5-1 and TRBJ2-5, with 7 bases matching TRBD1. This CDR3 has 17 residues. The V gene's germline CDR1 is SGHRS and CDR2 YFSETQ. After removal of 2 bases from V and 4 bases from J, the junction contained 14 bases not matched to a gene. CDR3 region: CASSLGFQGVLGETQYF. The DNA for the CDR3 is TGCGCCAGCAGCTTAGGATTCCAGGGGGTCCTCGGAGAGACCCAGTACTTC.

This chain uses TRBV27 with TRBJ2-3; 7 bases map to TRBD1. V lost 4 bases and J lost 3; bases outside the gene matches: 16. Germline CDR1 MNHEY, CDR2 SMNVEV (reference sequence). CDR3 length equals 18 residues. CDR3 coding DNA: TGTGCCAGCAGTTCTCATCTAGACAGGGCAAGCCGAACAGATACGCAGTATTTT. Its protein product is CASSSHLDRASRTDTQYF.

The rearrangement joins TRBV28 to TRBJ2-1; 8 nucleotides align to TRBD2. Looked up from germline, CDR1 is MDHEN and CDR2 is SYDVKM. J lost 7 bases, V lost 5 bases, and 13 bases had no gene match. This CDR3 has 16 residues. The CDR3 DNA sequence: TGTGCCAGCAGTAAGAGACGGGGGGGCCTGGGTAATGAGCAGTTCTTC. Its translation: CASSKRRGGLGNEQFF.

V and J are TRBV5-1 and TRBJ2-3, with D possibly TRBD2 on 7 matching bases. CDR3 length: 14 amino acids. Germline-derived CDR1 and CDR2 are SGHRS and YFSETQ. V was cut by 3 bases and J by 3 bases, with 11 bases left in between. CDR3 protein: CASSSGGGTDTQYF. CDR3 bases: TGCGCCAGCAGCTCGGGGGGCGGTACAGATACGCAGTATTTT.

V and J are TRBV5-1 and TRBJ1-6; tentative D call: TRBD1 (6 bases). The CDR3 runs to 16 residues. Germline values: CDR1 SGHRS, CDR2 YFSETQ. The germline V and J ends were trimmed by 6 bases and 0 bases, with 13 bases remaining between them. CDR3 sequence reads: CASTDYRASYNSPLHF. In DNA form, the CDR3 reads TGCGCCAGCACCGACTACAGGGCCTCCTATAATTCACCCCTCCACTTT.

The CDR3 DNA reads as TGTGCCAGCAGCCCAGGCGGGGCTTACACTGAAGCTTTCTTT. Its protein is CASSPGGAYTEAFF. The V gene is TRBV11-2, the J gene TRBJ1-1; possible D gene TRBD1, 5 bases. Trimming removed 5 bases at V and 3 bases at J, with 13 bases between. CDR3 length: 14 amino acids. CDR1 is SGHAT and CDR2 is FQNNGV in the germline V gene. Using reference TRBV11-2 and TRBJ1-1 for the parts outside the CDR3, the full variable domain is EAGVAQSPRYKIIEKRQSVAFWCNPISGHATLYWYQQILGQGPKLLIQFQNNGVVDDSQLPKDRFSAERLKGVDSTLKIQPAKLEDSAVYLCASSPGGAYTEAFFGQGTRLTVV.

The chain is built from TRBV12-5 and TRBJ2-5; tentative D call: TRBD2 (7 bases). The CDR3 extends over 14 amino acids. CDR1 and CDR2 from the germline V gene are LGHNT and FRNRAP. V lost 3 bases and J lost 1, with 9 bases in between. CDR3 in amino acids: CASGLGGAQETQYF. The CDR3 coding sequence is TGTGCTAGTGGTTTAGGGGGGGCCCAAGAGACCCAGTACTTC.